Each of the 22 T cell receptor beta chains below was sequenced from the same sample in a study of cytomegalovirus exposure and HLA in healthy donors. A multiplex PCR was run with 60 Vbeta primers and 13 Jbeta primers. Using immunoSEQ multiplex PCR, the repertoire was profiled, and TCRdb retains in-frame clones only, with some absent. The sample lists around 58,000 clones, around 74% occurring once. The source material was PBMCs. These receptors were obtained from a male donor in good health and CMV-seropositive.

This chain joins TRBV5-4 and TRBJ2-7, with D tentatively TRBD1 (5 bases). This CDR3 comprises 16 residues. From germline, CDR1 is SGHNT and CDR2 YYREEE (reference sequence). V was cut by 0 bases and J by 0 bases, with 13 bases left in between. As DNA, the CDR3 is TGTGCCAGCAGCTTGGCCGGTGGGGCTAGCTCCTACGAGCAGTACTTC. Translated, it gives CASSLAGGASSYEQYF.

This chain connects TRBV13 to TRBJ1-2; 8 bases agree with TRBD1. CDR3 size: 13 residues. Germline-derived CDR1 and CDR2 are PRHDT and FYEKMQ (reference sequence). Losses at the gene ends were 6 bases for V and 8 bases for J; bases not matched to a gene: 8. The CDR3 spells CASRGQGALGYTF. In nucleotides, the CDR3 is TGTGCCAGCAGAGGTCAGGGGGCGCTGGGCTACACCTTC.

The CDR3 sequence: CASSLWTSGGTRGEQFF. The CDR3 nucleotides read TGTGCCAGCAGCCTTTGGACTAGCGGGGGAACTCGGGGTGAGCAGTTCTTC. V and J are TRBV13 and TRBJ2-1; TRBD2 matches at 13 bases. Germline CDR1 and CDR2: PRHDT and FYEKMQ (reference sequence). The CDR3 extends over 17 amino acids. The V gene end was trimmed by 5 bases and the J gene end by 9 bases; junction bases not matched to a gene: 13.

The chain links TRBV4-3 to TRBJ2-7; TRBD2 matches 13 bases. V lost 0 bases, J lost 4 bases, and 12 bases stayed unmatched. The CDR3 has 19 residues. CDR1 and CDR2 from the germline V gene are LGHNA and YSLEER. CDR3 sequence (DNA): TGCGCCAGCAGCCAAGATGACGCCAGACTAGCGGGGGGATTTTACGAGCAGTACTTC. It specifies CASSQDDARLAGGFYEQYF.

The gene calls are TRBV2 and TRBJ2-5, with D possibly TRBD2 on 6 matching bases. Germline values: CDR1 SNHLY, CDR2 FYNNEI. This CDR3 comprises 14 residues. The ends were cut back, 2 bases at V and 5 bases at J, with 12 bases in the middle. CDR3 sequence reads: CASSERRAGETQYF. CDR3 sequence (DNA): TGTGCCAGCAGTGAAAGGAGGGCGGGGGAGACCCAGTACTTC.

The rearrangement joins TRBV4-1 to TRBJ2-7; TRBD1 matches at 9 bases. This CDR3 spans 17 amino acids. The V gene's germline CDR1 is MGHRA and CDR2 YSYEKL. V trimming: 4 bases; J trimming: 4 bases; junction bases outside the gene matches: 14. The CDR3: CASSLYPPGTGTYEQYF. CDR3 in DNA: TGCGCCAGCAGCCTCTACCCTCCTGGGACAGGGACTTACGAGCAGTACTTC.

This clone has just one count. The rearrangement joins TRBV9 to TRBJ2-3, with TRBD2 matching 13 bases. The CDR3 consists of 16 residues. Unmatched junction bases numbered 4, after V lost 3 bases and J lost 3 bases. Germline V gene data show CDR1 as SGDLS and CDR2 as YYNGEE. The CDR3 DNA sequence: TGTGCCAGCAGCGGAGGGACTAGCGGGGAAACAGATACGCAGTATTTT. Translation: CASSGGTSGETDTQYF. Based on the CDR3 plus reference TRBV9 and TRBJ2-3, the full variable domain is DSGVTQTPKHLITATGQRVTLRCSPRSGDLSVYWYQQSLDQGLQFLIQYYNGEERAKGNILERFSAQQFPDLHSELNLSSLELGDSALYFCASSGGTSGETDTQYFGPGTRLTVL.

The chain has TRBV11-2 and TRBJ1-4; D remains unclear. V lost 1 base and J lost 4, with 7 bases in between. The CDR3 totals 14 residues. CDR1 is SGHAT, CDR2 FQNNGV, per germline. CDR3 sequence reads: CASSLAVSNEKLFF. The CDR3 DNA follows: TGTGCCAGCAGCTTAGCCGTCAGTAATGAAAAACTGTTTTTT.

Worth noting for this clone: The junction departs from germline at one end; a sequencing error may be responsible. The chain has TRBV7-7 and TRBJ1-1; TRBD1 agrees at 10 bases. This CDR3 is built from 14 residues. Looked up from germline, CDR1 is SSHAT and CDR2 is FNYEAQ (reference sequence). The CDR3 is CASSRDRGSTEAFF. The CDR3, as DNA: TGTGCTAGCAGCCGGGACAGGGGATCCACTGAAGCTTTCTTT.

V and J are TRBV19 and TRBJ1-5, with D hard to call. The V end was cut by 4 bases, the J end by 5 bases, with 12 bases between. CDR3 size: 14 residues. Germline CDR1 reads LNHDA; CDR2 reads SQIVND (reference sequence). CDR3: CASSTGYGDQPQHF. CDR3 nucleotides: TGTGCCAGTAGTACGGGATATGGGGATCAGCCCCAGCATTTT.

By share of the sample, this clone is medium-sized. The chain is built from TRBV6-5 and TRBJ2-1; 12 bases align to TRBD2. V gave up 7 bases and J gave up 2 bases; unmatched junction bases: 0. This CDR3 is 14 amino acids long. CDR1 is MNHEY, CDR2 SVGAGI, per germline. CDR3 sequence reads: CASTSGGAYNEQFF. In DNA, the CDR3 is TGTGCCAGCACTAGCGGGGGGGCCTACAATGAGCAGTTCTTC.

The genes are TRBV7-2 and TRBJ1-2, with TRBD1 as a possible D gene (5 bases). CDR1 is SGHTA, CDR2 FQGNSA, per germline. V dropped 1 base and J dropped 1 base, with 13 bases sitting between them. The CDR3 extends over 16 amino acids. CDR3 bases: TGTGCCAGCAGCTTAGGTCAGGGTTACTATAACTATGGCTACACCTTC. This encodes CASSLGQGYYNYGYTF.

The CDR3 coding sequence is TGCGCCAGCAGCTTCGGCAGAGGCAATTCACCCCTCCACTTT. Protein product: CASSFGRGNSPLHF. This chain joins TRBV5-1 and TRBJ1-6; D is unresolved. The germline gives CDR1 SGHRS, CDR2 YFSETQ. CDR3 length: 14 residues. Trimming left V 2 bases short and J 7 bases short, with 10 bases between.

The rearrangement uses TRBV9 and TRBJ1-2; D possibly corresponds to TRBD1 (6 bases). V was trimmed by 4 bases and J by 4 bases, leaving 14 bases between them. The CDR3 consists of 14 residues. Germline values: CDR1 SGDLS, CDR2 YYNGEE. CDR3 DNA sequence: TGTGCCAGCAGCTTTGGACAGTACCCCTATGGCTACACCTTC. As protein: CASSFGQYPYGYTF.

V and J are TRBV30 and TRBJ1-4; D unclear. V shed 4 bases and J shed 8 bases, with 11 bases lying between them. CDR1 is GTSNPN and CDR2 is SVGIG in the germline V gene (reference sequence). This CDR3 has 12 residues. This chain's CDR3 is CAWNYEGEKLFF. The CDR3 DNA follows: TGTGCCTGGAACTATGAGGGCGAAAAACTGTTTTTT.

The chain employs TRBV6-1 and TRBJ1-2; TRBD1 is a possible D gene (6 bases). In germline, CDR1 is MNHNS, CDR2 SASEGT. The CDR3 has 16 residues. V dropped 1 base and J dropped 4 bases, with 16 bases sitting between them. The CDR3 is CASSEERGARGYGYTF. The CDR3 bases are TGTGCCAGCAGTGAAGAACGGGGGGCGCGAGGCTATGGCTACACCTTC.

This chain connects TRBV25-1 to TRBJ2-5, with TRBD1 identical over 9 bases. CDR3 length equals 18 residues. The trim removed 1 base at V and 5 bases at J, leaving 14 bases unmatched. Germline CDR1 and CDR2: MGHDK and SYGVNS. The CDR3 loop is CASSEWGLLTGGVETQYF. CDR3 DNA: TGTGCCAGCAGTGAATGGGGATTGCTCACAGGGGGCGTGGAGACCCAGTACTTC.

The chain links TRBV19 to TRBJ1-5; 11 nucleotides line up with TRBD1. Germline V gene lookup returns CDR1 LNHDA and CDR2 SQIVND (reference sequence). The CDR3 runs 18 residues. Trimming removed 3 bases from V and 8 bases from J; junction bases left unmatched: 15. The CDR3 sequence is CASSMRDRGNWIAEPQHF. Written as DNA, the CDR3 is TGTGCCAGTAGTATGCGGGACAGGGGGAATTGGATCGCGGAGCCCCAGCATTTT.

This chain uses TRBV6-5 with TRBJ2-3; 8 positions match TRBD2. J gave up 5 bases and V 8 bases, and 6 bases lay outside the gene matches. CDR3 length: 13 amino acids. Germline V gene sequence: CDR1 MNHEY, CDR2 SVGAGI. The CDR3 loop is CASQGTRRDTQYF. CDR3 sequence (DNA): TGTGCCAGCCAAGGGACTAGACGAGATACGCAGTATTTT.

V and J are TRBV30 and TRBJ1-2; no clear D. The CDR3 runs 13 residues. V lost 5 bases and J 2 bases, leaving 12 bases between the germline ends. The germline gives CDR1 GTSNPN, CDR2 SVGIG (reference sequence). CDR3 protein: CAWEGSGNYGYTF. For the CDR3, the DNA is TGTGCCTGGGAGGGAAGCGGAAACTATGGCTACACCTTC.

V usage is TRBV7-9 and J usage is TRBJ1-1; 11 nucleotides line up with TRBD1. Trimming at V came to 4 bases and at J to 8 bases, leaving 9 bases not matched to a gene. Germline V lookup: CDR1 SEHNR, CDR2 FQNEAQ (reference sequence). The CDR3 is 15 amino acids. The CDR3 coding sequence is TGTGCCAGCAGCTCCTGGACAGGGGGCATAGGAGAAGCTTTCTTT. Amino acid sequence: CASSSWTGGIGEAFF.

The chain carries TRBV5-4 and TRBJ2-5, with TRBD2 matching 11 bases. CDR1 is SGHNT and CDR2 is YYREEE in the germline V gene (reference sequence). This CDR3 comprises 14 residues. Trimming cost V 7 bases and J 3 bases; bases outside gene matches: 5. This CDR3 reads CASARLAGKETQYF. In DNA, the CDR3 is TGTGCCAGCGCTCGACTAGCGGGGAAAGAGACCCAGTACTTC.